A selection of T cell receptor beta chains follows, all from one sample in a study of T cell changes during pregnancy in multiple sclerosis. Some clones are missing from TCRdb's copy, which holds only in-frame ones; the method was immunoSEQ multiplex PCR. Found here are around 28,000 clones, roughly 89% of them singletons; the top ten hold 0.45% to 0.7%. Sequences were derived from CD4+ T cells from peripheral blood mononuclear cells, sampled in the first trimester of pregnancy. The receptors were sampled from a female donor in good health, enrolled as a control in a pregnancy study. Each CDR3 is given with its conserved first and last residue. The order of the fields is J gene, clone size, D gene, V gene, CDR3 DNA, CDR3 protein. D genes are given only for firm matches. The size entry is marked missing in some rows and otherwise reads once, few, many or a size class.

j_call: TRBJ2-1
clone_size: NA
d_call: NA
v_call: TRBV19
cdr3_nt: TGTGCCCACATCCCTCCAAGGGGTGCGGATGAGCAGTTCTTC
cdr3_aa: CAHIPPRGADEQFF

j_call: TRBJ2-2
clone_size: NA
d_call: TRBD1
v_call: TRBV4-2
cdr3_nt: TGTGCCAGCAGCCCAAGGACAGGAGAGGCCGGGGAGCTGTTTTTT
cdr3_aa: CASSPRTGEAGELFF

j_call: TRBJ2-7
clone_size: NA
d_call: TRBD1
v_call: TRBV19
cdr3_nt: TGTGCCAGTAGTCAGTCGGACAGGGTCAACGAGCAGTACTTC
cdr3_aa: CASSQSDRVNEQYF

j_call: TRBJ1-1
clone_size: NA
d_call: NA
v_call: TRBV11-3
cdr3_nt: TGTGCCAGCAGCTCCTCGGGGGAGACTGAAGCTTTCTTT
cdr3_aa: CASSSSGETEAFF

j_call: TRBJ2-3
clone_size: NA
d_call: TRBD2
v_call: TRBV18
cdr3_nt: TGTGCCAGCTCCGAACCTGGCGGGAGGAGTTTTAGCACAGATACGCAGTATTTT
cdr3_aa: CASSEPGGRSFSTDTQYF

j_call: TRBJ2-1
clone_size: few
d_call: TRBD1
v_call: TRBV2
cdr3_nt: TGTGCCAGCAGTGAAAACGCACTGACAGGGTACAATGAGCAGTTCTTC
cdr3_aa: CASSENALTGYNEQFF

j_call: TRBJ1-1
clone_size: NA
d_call: TRBD1
v_call: TRBV15
cdr3_nt: TGTGCCACCAGCTTCGTGACAGGGACGGACACTGAAGCTTTCTTT
cdr3_aa: CATSFVTGTDTEAFF

j_call: TRBJ1-2
clone_size: NA
d_call: TRBD1
v_call: TRBV2
cdr3_nt: TGTGCCAGCAGTGCCCGGACAGGGGGCGGTGGCTACACCTTC
cdr3_aa: CASSARTGGGGYTF

j_call: TRBJ1-4
clone_size: NA
d_call: NA
v_call: TRBV30
cdr3_nt: TGTGCCTGGAGAAGTGGGACATGGGGTGAAAAACTGTTTTTT
cdr3_aa: CAWRSGTWGEKLFF

j_call: TRBJ2-3
clone_size: NA
d_call: TRBD2
v_call: TRBV4-3
cdr3_nt: TGCGCCGGCGGGCGGGAGGGGTCAATCGTAGATACGCAGTATTTT
cdr3_aa: CAGGREGSIVDTQYF

j_call: TRBJ2-7
clone_size: NA
d_call: TRBD1
v_call: TRBV6-1
cdr3_nt: TGTGCCAGCAGTGAAACCCCGGGACAGAACTACGAGCAGTACTTC
cdr3_aa: CASSETPGQNYEQYF

j_call: TRBJ2-3
clone_size: NA
d_call: NA
v_call: TRBV7-9
cdr3_nt: TGTGCCAGCAGCATGGGCAGGGACTTCACAGATACGCAGTATTTT
cdr3_aa: CASSMGRDFTDTQYF

j_call: TRBJ1-2
clone_size: NA
d_call: TRBD1
v_call: TRBV5-6
cdr3_nt: TGTGCCAGCAGCTCGCTCCGGGACAGGGATTTGGGTGGCTACACCTTC
cdr3_aa: CASSSLRDRDLGGYTF

j_call: TRBJ2-7
clone_size: NA
d_call: TRBD1
v_call: TRBV11-2
cdr3_nt: TGTGCCAGCAGCTCCAGACAGGGGCCCTACGAGCAGTACTTC
cdr3_aa: CASSSRQGPYEQYF

j_call: TRBJ1-4
clone_size: NA
d_call: NA
v_call: TRBV7-2
cdr3_nt: TGTGCCAGCAGCTTAGGAGCGAACAATGAAAAACTGTTTTTT
cdr3_aa: CASSLGANNEKLFF

j_call: TRBJ1-3
clone_size: once
d_call: TRBD1
v_call: TRBV6-1
cdr3_nt: TGTGCCAGCAGTGAACGCCCAGGGGGAAACGGAAACACCATATATTTT
cdr3_aa: CASSERPGGNGNTIYF

j_call: TRBJ1-6
clone_size: NA
d_call: NA
v_call: TRBV20-1
cdr3_nt: TGCAGTGGTACAGCCCGGGGGTCCCTCCACTTT
cdr3_aa: CSGTARGSLHF

j_call: TRBJ2-3
clone_size: NA
d_call: NA
v_call: TRBV13
cdr3_nt: TGTGCCAGCAGCTCAACGGGAAGCCTCACAGATACGCAGTATTTT
cdr3_aa: CASSSTGSLTDTQYF

j_call: TRBJ1-1
clone_size: NA
d_call: NA
v_call: TRBV7-2
cdr3_nt: TGTGCCAGCAGCTTAGAAGGAGTCACTGAAGCTTTCTTT
cdr3_aa: CASSLEGVTEAFF

j_call: TRBJ2-2
clone_size: NA
d_call: TRBD1
v_call: TRBV5-1
cdr3_nt: TGCGCCAGCAGCTTGGATACCCGACAGGGTGGTACCGGGGAGCTGTTTTTT
cdr3_aa: CASSLDTRQGGTGELFF

j_call: TRBJ2-3
clone_size: NA
d_call: NA
v_call: TRBV6-1
cdr3_nt: TGTGCCAGCAGTGAGGGGACTCTCACAGATACGCAGTATTTT
cdr3_aa: CASSEGTLTDTQYF

j_call: TRBJ1-5
clone_size: NA
d_call: NA
v_call: TRBV5-1
cdr3_nt: TGCGCCAGCAGCGAGATGAGCAATCAGCCCCAGCATTTT
cdr3_aa: CASSEMSNQPQHF

j_call: TRBJ1-5
clone_size: NA
d_call: NA
v_call: TRBV15
cdr3_nt: TGTGCCACCAGCAGAGATCTAAACCTTAATCAGCCCCAGCATTTT
cdr3_aa: CATSRDLNLNQPQHF

j_call: TRBJ2-3
clone_size: NA
d_call: TRBD2
v_call: TRBV10-2
cdr3_nt: TGCGCCAGCAGTGACCAAGCGGGAGGGCACACAGATACGCAGTATTTT
cdr3_aa: CASSDQAGGHTDTQYF

j_call: TRBJ2-5
clone_size: NA
d_call: NA
v_call: TRBV29-1
cdr3_nt: TGCAGCGTCCGGACAGTTGAGACCCAGTACTTC
cdr3_aa: CSVRTVETQYF

j_call: TRBJ2-5
clone_size: NA
d_call: TRBD2
v_call: TRBV13
cdr3_nt: TGTGCCAGCAGCTTAGAACTAGCGGGAGGGCTAGAGACCCAGTACTTC
cdr3_aa: CASSLELAGGLETQYF

j_call: TRBJ1-1
clone_size: NA
d_call: NA
v_call: TRBV18
cdr3_nt: TGTGCCAGCTCACCACCCGGACAGACCGACACTGAAGCTTTCTTT
cdr3_aa: CASSPPGQTDTEAFF

j_call: TRBJ2-7
clone_size: few
d_call: NA
v_call: TRBV25-1
cdr3_nt: TGTGCCAGCAGTGAAAAATCCCATAGTGAGCAGTACTTC
cdr3_aa: CASSEKSHSEQYF

j_call: TRBJ2-1
clone_size: NA
d_call: NA
v_call: TRBV2
cdr3_nt: TGTGCCAGCAGTGTCCGCTCCTACAATGAGCAGTTCTTC
cdr3_aa: CASSVRSYNEQFF

j_call: TRBJ2-3
clone_size: NA
d_call: NA
v_call: TRBV18
cdr3_nt: TGTGCCAGCTCACAGGGGCAGGGAGGAAATACGCAGTATTTT
cdr3_aa: CASSQGQGGNTQYF

j_call: TRBJ2-3
clone_size: NA
d_call: NA
v_call: TRBV9
cdr3_nt: TGTGCCAGCAGCGTAGGAGGTGGAGGCAGTAGGGTAGATACGCAGTATTTT
cdr3_aa: CASSVGGGGSRVDTQYF

j_call: TRBJ1-1
clone_size: NA
d_call: TRBD1
v_call: TRBV19
cdr3_nt: TGTGCCAGTAGTATTTCGGGACAGGGTATGGGGTTCTTT
cdr3_aa: CASSISGQGMGFF

j_call: TRBJ2-5
clone_size: NA
d_call: TRBD1
v_call: TRBV7-2
cdr3_nt: TGTGCCAGCAGTTTGAACAGGGGGCAAGAGACCCAGTACTTC
cdr3_aa: CASSLNRGQETQYF

j_call: TRBJ1-6
clone_size: NA
d_call: NA
v_call: TRBV5-1
cdr3_nt: TGCGCCAGCAGCTTGGCATCTCCCAGTCTCGGGAATTCACCCCTCCACTTT
cdr3_aa: CASSLASPSLGNSPLHF

j_call: TRBJ2-7
clone_size: once
d_call: TRBD2
v_call: TRBV5-4
cdr3_nt: TGCGCCAGCAGCATTGGGACTAGCGGGAGGTACGAGCAGTACTTC
cdr3_aa: CASSIGTSGRYEQYF

j_call: TRBJ1-2
clone_size: NA
d_call: NA
v_call: TRBV11-2
cdr3_nt: TGTGCCAGCAGCTTAGGTGGGCCCCTCTATGGCTACACCTTC
cdr3_aa: CASSLGGPLYGYTF

j_call: TRBJ1-2
clone_size: NA
d_call: NA
v_call: TRBV28
cdr3_nt: TGTGCCAGCAGTATCGCCGGTGGGGGCTCTATCTATGGCTACACCTTC
cdr3_aa: CASSIAGGGSIYGYTF

j_call: TRBJ2-1
clone_size: NA
d_call: TRBD2
v_call: TRBV18
cdr3_nt: TGTGCCAGCTCATGGGGCGGGAGTATCTACAATGAGCAGTTCTTC
cdr3_aa: CASSWGGSIYNEQFF

j_call: TRBJ2-1
clone_size: NA
d_call: TRBD2
v_call: TRBV7-3
cdr3_nt: TGTGCCAGCAGCGAGACGGCTAGCGGGGCTTCCTACAATGAGCAGTTCTTC
cdr3_aa: CASSETASGASYNEQFF

j_call: TRBJ2-7
clone_size: NA
d_call: NA
v_call: TRBV7-2
cdr3_nt: TGTGCCAGCAGCCTGACAGGCCCATACGAGCAGTACTTC
cdr3_aa: CASSLTGPYEQYF

j_call: TRBJ2-5
clone_size: NA
d_call: TRBD1
v_call: TRBV11-2
cdr3_nt: TGTGCCAGCAGCTTCGGGACAGCTCAAGAGACCCAGTACTTC
cdr3_aa: CASSFGTAQETQYF

j_call: TRBJ2-2
clone_size: NA
d_call: TRBD1
v_call: TRBV7-3
cdr3_nt: TGTGCCAGCAGCTTGGGCTCAGGGGGCACCGGGGAGCTGTTTTTT
cdr3_aa: CASSLGSGGTGELFF

j_call: TRBJ2-5
clone_size: once
d_call: NA
v_call: TRBV2
cdr3_nt: TGTGCCAGCACAGCAACCGCAATGGGGGGGACCCAGTACTTC
cdr3_aa: CASTATAMGGTQYF

j_call: TRBJ2-2
clone_size: NA
d_call: NA
v_call: TRBV1
cdr3_nt: TGCACCAGCAGCCAGCTAGCGGGGGGGCCGGGCGGGGAGCTGTTTTTT
cdr3_aa: CTSSQLAGGPGGELFF